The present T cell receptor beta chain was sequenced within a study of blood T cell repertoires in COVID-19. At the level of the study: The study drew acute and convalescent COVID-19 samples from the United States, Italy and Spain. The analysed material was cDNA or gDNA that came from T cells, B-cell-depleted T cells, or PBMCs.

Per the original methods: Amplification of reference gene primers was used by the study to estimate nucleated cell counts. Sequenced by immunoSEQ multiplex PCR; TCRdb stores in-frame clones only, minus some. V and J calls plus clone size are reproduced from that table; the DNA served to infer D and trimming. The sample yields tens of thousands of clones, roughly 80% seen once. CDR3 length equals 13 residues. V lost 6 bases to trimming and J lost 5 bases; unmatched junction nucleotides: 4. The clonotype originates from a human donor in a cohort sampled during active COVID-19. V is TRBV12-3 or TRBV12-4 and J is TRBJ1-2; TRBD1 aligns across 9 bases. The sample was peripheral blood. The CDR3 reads CASSYGQGYGYTF. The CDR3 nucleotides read TGTGCCAGCAGCTACGGACAGGGGTATGGCTACACCTTC.